The 8 T cell receptor beta chains given below trace back to one sample, sequenced in a study of post-analysis software for immune sequencing data. Study-level findings and limits: Patients carried 5 or 6 TRBV segments more frequently than controls did, and TRBV5-6, TRBV5-1 and TRBV20-1 were among them.

Researchers reported that TCR beta cDNA libraries carried unique molecular identifiers. MiXCR, applied by TCRdb to the PCR reads, yields one record per CDR3 protein. The sample lists about 540,000 distinct CDR3 sequences, around 34% occurring once. These receptors lack a known antigen. The sample was blood. The receptor set was obtained from a girl under 18 with multiple sclerosis.

This clonotype has a count of ten or more. J is TRBJ2-1 and V is TRBV29-1; D call uncertain. Trimming took 5 bases from V and 5 from J, leaving 7 bases between them. Germline V gives CDR1 SQVTM, CDR2 ANQGSEA. CDR3 size: 11 residues. CDR3 nucleotide sequence: TGCAGCGTTAGGACCAACAATGAGCAGTTCTTC. Translated: CSVRTNNEQFF.

This clonotype was recorded many times. V usage is TRBV5-6 and J usage is TRBJ2-5; D is possibly TRBD1 (5 bases). V was clipped by 4 bases and J by 5 bases, with 18 bases between them. CDR1 SGHDT and CDR2 YYEEEE come from the germline V gene. The CDR3 covers 15 residues. The CDR3 loop is CASSPRIRGEETQYF. The CDR3 DNA reads as TGTGCCAGCAGCCCGCGTATTAGGGGCGAGGAGACCCAGTACTTC.

The rearrangement uses TRBV18 and TRBJ2-3; D is ambiguous. The V end was cut by 3 bases, the J end by 8 bases, with 9 bases between. This CDR3 contains 12 residues. Germline CDR1 reads KGHSH; CDR2 reads LQKENI. In DNA form, the CDR3 reads TGTGCCAGCTCACCGGGCGGAAGTACGCAGTATTTT. This sequence encodes CASSPGGSTQYF. The full variable domain, completed using reference TRBV18 and TRBJ2-3, is NAGVMQNPRHLVRRRGQEARLRCSPMKGHSHVYWYRQLPEEGLKFMVYLQKENIIDESGMPKERFSAEFPKEGPSILRIQQVVRGDSAAYFCASSPGGSTQYFGPGTRLTVL.

This clonotype was observed a handful of times. This chain connects TRBV29-1 to TRBJ1-4, with unresolved D. V was trimmed by 0 bases and J by 0 bases, leaving 5 bases between them. Germline V CDR1 and CDR2: SQVTM, ANQGSEA. The CDR3 spans 14 residues. CDR3 DNA: TGCAGCGTTGAAGAGTCGGCAACTAATGAAAAACTGTTTTTT. Its translation is CSVEESATNEKLFF.

The V gene is TRBV11-2, the J gene TRBJ1-3; D not certain. CDR1 and CDR2 (germline): SGHAT, FQNNGV. Trimming pared 0 bases from V and 1 base from J, leaving 7 bases between. This CDR3 contains 15 residues. The CDR3 nucleotides read TGTGCCAGCAGCTTAGAGTACGGGTCTGGAAACACCATATATTTT. It encodes CASSLEYGSGNTIYF.

This clonotype has just a few counts. The chain has TRBV29-1 and TRBJ2-3; 7 bases match TRBD2. V lost 3 bases to trimming and J lost 1 base; unmatched junction nucleotides: 7. Germline CDR1 SQVTM, CDR2 ANQGSEA. The CDR3 is made up of 15 amino acids. CDR3 nucleotides: TGCAGCGTTGATGACTCCAGCGGGGGCACAGATACGCAGTATTTT. It codes for CSVDDSSGGTDTQYF.

The rearrangement links TRBV9 to TRBJ2-3; a possible D gene is TRBD2 (6 bases). The germline V and J ends were trimmed by 4 bases and 6 bases, with 15 bases remaining between them. The germline gives CDR1 SGDLS, CDR2 YYNGEE. This CDR3 has 14 residues. The CDR3 region is CASSRQGGADTQYF. The CDR3, as DNA: TGTGCCAGCAGCCGCCAGGGCGGGGCTGATACGCAGTATTTT.

This clonotype turned up a few times. The chain links TRBV12-3 or TRBV12-4 to TRBJ2-5, with TRBD1 matching over 7 bases. This CDR3 is built from 14 residues. The trim removed 5 bases at V and 0 bases at J, leaving 3 bases unmatched. CDR3 sequence reads: CASSTGQYQETQYF. In DNA form, the CDR3 reads TGTGCCAGCAGTACGGGACAGTACCAAGAGACCCAGTACTTC.